Following are 8 T cell receptor beta chains from one sample sequenced in a study of cytomegalovirus exposure and HLA in healthy donors. PCR amplification relied on 60 Vbeta primers (plus 13 Jbeta primers). The method was immunoSEQ multiplex PCR; TCRdb's version includes in-frame clones alone and lacks a portion of them. The table records some 150,000 clones, about 80% of them present only once. The sequenced material came from PBMCs. These receptor sequences come from a man younger than 45 in good health and CMV-seropositive.

V gene TRBV5-4 combines with J gene TRBJ2-1; 10 bases agree with TRBD2. Germline trimming cut 0 bases from V and 7 bases from J; bases unmatched to any gene: 10. The CDR3 length is 17 residues. Per the germline V gene, CDR1 is SGHNT and CDR2 is YYREEE (reference sequence). The CDR3 DNA is TGTGCCAGCAGCTTGGGCCTAGCGGGAGTGCAAGGAAATGAGCAGTTCTTC. Amino acids: CASSLGLAGVQGNEQFF.

The chain recombines TRBV6-5 with TRBJ2-7; weak D call: TRBD1 (6 bases). This CDR3 contains 13 residues. The germline V gene encodes CDR1 MNHEY and CDR2 SVGAGI. Trimming took 7 bases from V and 1 from J, leaving 11 bases between them. CDR3 sequence: CASTGVASYEQYF. In DNA form, the CDR3 reads TGTGCCAGCACAGGGGTAGCATCCTACGAGCAGTACTTC.

The CDR3 bases are TGTGCCAGTAGTCGGGGACAGCGCAGCACAGATACGCAGTATTTT. Its translation: CASSRGQRSTDTQYF. The chain carries TRBV19 and TRBJ2-3; 7 bases match TRBD1. The CDR3 covers 15 residues. CDR1 is LNHDA, CDR2 SQIVND, per germline (reference sequence). Trimming at V came to 5 bases and at J to 0 bases, leaving 5 bases not matched to a gene.

The chain uses TRBV11-2 and TRBJ2-7, with 9 nucleotides matching TRBD1. Unmatched junction bases numbered 7, after V lost 7 bases and J lost 3 bases. The germline V gene encodes CDR1 SGHAT and CDR2 FQNNGV. This CDR3 spans 14 amino acids. The CDR3 loop reads CASTDGTGIYEQYF. CDR3 sequence (DNA): TGTGCCAGCACCGACGGGACAGGGATCTACGAGCAGTACTTC.

This clone was seen a few times. The V and J genes are TRBV25-1 and TRBJ1-4, with D perhaps matching TRBD1 (6 bases). Germline CDR1 MGHDK, CDR2 SYGVNS. The germline V and J ends were trimmed by 8 bases and 0 bases, with 10 bases remaining between them. CDR3 length equals 14 residues. The CDR3 loop reads CASLEGATNEKLFF. In DNA, the CDR3 is TGTGCCAGCCTCGAGGGGGCAACTAATGAAAAACTGTTTTTT.

The chain uses TRBV20-1 and TRBJ2-7; no reliable D call. Trimming removed 4 bases at V and 5 bases at J, with 6 bases between. CDR1 DFQATT and CDR2 SNEGSKA come from the germline V gene (reference sequence). CDR3 size: 10 residues. The CDR3 DNA reads as TGCAGTGCTACGGAGAACGAGCAGTACTTC. Its translation is CSATENEQYF.

V usage is TRBV20-1 and J usage is TRBJ1-1; unclear D gene. Germline CDR1 and CDR2: DFQATT and SNEGSKA (reference sequence). The CDR3 runs 11 residues. In DNA form, the CDR3 reads TGCAGCGAAGCCCCTGTTAGTGAAGCTTTCTTT. It encodes CSEAPVSEAFF.

The V gene is TRBV14, the J gene TRBJ2-7; the D is unclear. Germline CDR1 and CDR2: SGHDN and FVKESK. Trimming took off 1 base at V and 2 bases at J, with 12 bases between the two ends. The CDR3 is made up of 15 amino acids. This CDR3 is CASSQVWVGAYEQYF. CDR3 in DNA: TGTGCCAGCAGCCAAGTGTGGGTAGGAGCCTACGAGCAGTACTTC. The whole variable domain, filled in from reference TRBV14 and TRBJ2-7, reads EAGVTQFPSHSVIEKGQTVTLRCDPISGHDNLYWYRRVMGKEIKFLLHFVKESKQDESGMPNNRFLAERTGGTYSTLKVQPAELEDSGVYFCASSQVWVGAYEQYFGPGTRLTVT.